These T cell receptor beta chains were read from a single sample in a study of cytomegalovirus exposure and HLA in healthy donors. Profiled with immunoSEQ multiplex PCR; TCRdb holds only in-frame clones, not every one. The table lists under 110,000 clones, roughly 80% of them singletons. The specimen sequenced was PBMCs. These receptors all come from a man aged 35 to 55 in good health and CMV-seronegative. Both conserved end residues are part of each CDR3. D genes are given only for firm matches.

V: TRBV7-2; J: TRBJ2-3; D: .; CDR3: CASSPRPTGKDTQYF; DNA: TGTGCCAGCAGCCCGAGACCCACGGGGAAAGATACGCAGTATTTT
V: TRBV2; J: TRBJ1-5; D: TRBD1; CDR3: CASSEERGRGPQHF; DNA: TGTGCCAGCAGTGAAGAGAGGGGGCGAGGGCCCCAGCATTTT
V: TRBV5-4; J: TRBJ1-2; D: .; CDR3: CASSRSAPWGGYTF; DNA: TGTGCCAGCAGCCGCTCCGCCCCATGGGGCGGCTACACCTTC
V: TRBV5-1; J: TRBJ2-5; D: .; CDR3: CASSHRGAGLGETQYF; DNA: TGCGCCAGCAGCCACCGTGGGGCGGGGTTAGGGGAGACCCAGTACTTC
V: TRBV6-4; J: TRBJ2-3; D: .; CDR3: CASSDMGNTDTQYF; DNA: TGTGCCAGCAGTGACATGGGCAACACAGATACGCAGTATTTT
V: TRBV7-6; J: TRBJ2-7; D: TRBD1; CDR3: CASSLVAPSTDRVTYEQYF; DNA: TGTGCCAGCAGCTTAGTAGCTCCGTCGACGGACAGGGTAACCTACGAGCAGTACTTC
V: TRBV12-5; J: TRBJ1-1; D: TRBD1; CDR3: CASGIQGRGNTEAFF; DNA: TGTGCTAGTGGGATACAGGGGCGGGGGAACACTGAAGCTTTCTTT
V: TRBV5-6; J: TRBJ2-1; D: .; CDR3: CASSLETYEQFF; DNA: TGTGCCAGCAGCTTGGAGACATATGAGCAGTTCTTC
V: TRBV5-6; J: TRBJ2-3; D: .; CDR3: CASSYRAGRGPDTQYF; DNA: TGTGCCAGCAGCTATCGGGCGGGGCGGGGTCCGGATACGCAGTATTTT
V: TRBV4-2; J: TRBJ1-4; D: TRBD1; CDR3: CASSQSPGTGSREKLFF; DNA: TGTGCCAGCAGCCAAAGTCCCGGGACAGGGTCTCGCGAAAAACTGTTTTTT
V: TRBV27; J: TRBJ1-6; D: .; CDR3: CASTLSTGSRAPLHF; DNA: TGTGCCAGCACCCTATCGACTGGGTCCCGGGCACCCCTCCACTTT